This entry lists 10 T cell receptor beta chains sequenced from one sample in a study of CD8 T cells in Susac syndrome. Reverse transcription of about 0.5 to 1 ug RNA used random hexamers. Each CDR3 protein is one row after TCRdb ran MiXCR on the immunoSEQ multiplex PCR reads. This table has about 430,000 distinct CDR3 sequences, 85% appearing once. The sequenced material came from CD8+ T cells from PBMCs. These receptors were taken from a human donor with multiple sclerosis.

V gene TRBV5-1 combines with J gene TRBJ2-1; D call uncertain. The germline gives CDR1 SGHRS, CDR2 YFSETQ. CDR3 length: 12 residues. V was clipped by 5 bases and J by 12 bases, with 15 bases between them. CDR3: CASSGWVDGQFF. The CDR3, as DNA: TGCGCCAGCAGTGGTTGGGTCGATGGGCAGTTCTTC. Full variable domain (remainder filled in from reference TRBV5-1 and TRBJ2-1): KAGVTQTPRYLIKTRGQQVTLSCSPISGHRSVSWYQQTPGQGLQFLFEYFSETQRNKGNFPGRFSGRQFSNSRSEMNVSTLELGDSALYLCASSGWVDGQFFGPGTRLTVL.

This clonotype was seen only once. A junction boundary mismatches the germline segment, possibly from a read error. This chain links TRBV6-1 with TRBJ1-5, with D possibly TRBD1 on 6 matching bases. CDR3 size: 17 residues. Germline lookup yields CDR1 MNHNS and CDR2 SASEGT. CDR3 nucleotides: TGTGCCAGCAGTCCGAATTCGGGACACTTAAGCAATCAACCCCAGCATTTT. Its translation: CASSPNSGHLSNQPQHF.

The chain couples TRBV21-1 to TRBJ2-3; no DNA check was done on the table's D call, TRBD1. TRBV21-1 is reported as a pseudogene. This CDR3 contains 16 residues. CDR3 in DNA: TGTGCCAGCAGCACCCCGTTTGGGGGGACCGCCGATACGCAGTATTTT. Its translation: CASSTPFGGTADTQYF.

CDR3 sequence reads: CAFEGKNTEAFF. The CDR3 region has the DNA TGTGCCTTTGAGGGCAAGAACACTGAAGCTTTCTTT. The chain uses TRBV7-9 and TRBJ1-1; the D is unclear. Germline-derived CDR1 and CDR2 are SEHNR and FQNEAQ (reference sequence). This CDR3 is built from 12 residues. The germline V and J ends were trimmed by 11 bases and 1 base, with 11 bases remaining between them.

The chain employs TRBV12-3 or TRBV12-4 and TRBJ2-7, with D unresolved. There are 12 residues in the CDR3. Trimming took off 5 bases at V and 5 bases at J, with 10 bases between the two ends. DNA of the CDR3: TGTGCCAGCAGTCGTCTAGAAAACGAGCAGTACTTC. It specifies CASSRLENEQYF.

V gene TRBV20-1 combines with J gene TRBJ1-5, with D possibly being TRBD1 (5 bases). The CDR3 runs 13 residues. Germline V gene sequence: CDR1 DFQATT, CDR2 SNEGSKA (reference sequence). Trimming cost V 0 bases and J 4 bases, with 7 bases left between them. The DNA of the CDR3 is TGCAGTGCTAGAGACACAGGAAATCAGCCCCAGCATTTT. The encoded protein is CSARDTGNQPQHF.

The rearrangement uses TRBV28 and TRBJ1-1; D ambiguous. Germline assignment: CDR1 MDHEN and CDR2 SYDVKM. The CDR3 runs to 13 residues. Between the trimmed V and J ends, which lost 3 bases and 7 bases, there was a span of 12 bases. CDR3 sequence reads: CASSFPGKGEAFF. CDR3 sequence (DNA): TGTGCCAGCAGTTTTCCGGGGAAGGGTGAAGCTTTCTTT.

The V call is TRBV6-5, the J call TRBJ2-3; D gene unclear. CDR1 and CDR2 (germline): MNHEY, SVGAGI. CDR3 length equals 17 residues. Trimming took 5 bases from V and 1 from J, leaving 19 bases between them. The CDR3 here is CASSHPASEFGTDTQYF. For the CDR3, the DNA is TGTGCCAGCAGTCACCCCGCTTCCGAATTTGGCACAGATACGCAGTATTTT.

The V gene is TRBV24-1, the J gene TRBJ2-1; 8 bases are a match to TRBD2. Germline lookup yields CDR1 KGHDR and CDR2 SFDVKD. This CDR3 has 13 amino acids. With V trimmed by 4 bases and J by 6 bases, 1 base remained unmatched. The CDR3 here is CATSEGLANEQFF. The CDR3 nucleotides are TGTGCCACCAGTGAAGGACTAGCCAATGAGCAGTTCTTC.

The V and J genes are TRBV20-1 and TRBJ2-1, with D perhaps assigned TRBD1 or TRBD2 (5 bases each). The V end was cut by 3 bases, the J end by 0 bases, with 15 bases between. The CDR3 length is 16 residues. Per germline, CDR1 DFQATT and CDR2 SNEGSKA (reference sequence). CDR3: CSARDVGRSSYNEQFF. For the CDR3, the DNA is TGCAGTGCTAGGGATGTGGGACGGAGCTCCTACAATGAGCAGTTCTTC.